The T cell receptor (beta chain) under discussion was sequenced for a study of CD8 T cells in ankylosing spondylitis. MiXCR was run by TCRdb on the 5' RACE reads, yielding one entry per CDR3 protein. Of around 100,000 distinct CDR3 sequences listed, nearly 25% are singletons. Study conclusions and caveats: Disease-associated clones were CD8+ and fairly uncommon in peripheral blood. Matched ankylosing spondylitis synovial fluid reportedly contained a significantly enriched population of disease-linked clones.

Regarding this clonotype: Its target is not known.

Sequences were obtained from synovial fluid, either unsorted or a sorted T cell fraction (not recorded which). The clonotype comes from a male donor with ankylosing spondylitis.

CDR3 DNA sequence: TGTGCCAGCAGTTTAGGACGCCCCGGCCAATCACCCCTCCACTTT. Translation gives CASSLGRPGQSPLHF. The chain has TRBV12-3 or TRBV12-4 and TRBJ1-6; D is uncertain. Trimming removed 1 base at V and 10 bases at J, with 14 bases between. The CDR3 consists of 15 residues.